These T cell receptor beta chains were read from a single sample in a study of CD8+ T cells in alopecia areata. This table comes from immunoSEQ multiplex PCR, and its TCRdb copy is limited to in-frame clones, with some not included. The table has about 140,000 clones, around 86% seen once; the top ten hold around 13%. Material: CD8+ T cells sorted from blood, obtained at week 4, from a patient treated with tofacitinib. Receptors originate from a human donor with alopecia areata. The CDR3 runs from the conserved cysteine through the conserved F or W.

15	TRBV5-1	CASSLANGAHEKLFF
13	TRBV18	CASSPSLGNEQFF
15	TRBV30	CAWTASGANTGELFF
12	TRBV30	CAWSDSSYEQYF
16	TRBV10-3	CAISEIWTGNTGELFF
15	TRBV29-1	CSVLLRTGSNGEQYF
16	TRBV6-6	CASTSPGGRGRDEQYF
15	TRBV7-9	CASSLQVIPEDGYTF
14	TRBV15	CATSTSQGAQGYTF
14	TRBV27	CASSLTGTNYGYTF
12	TRBV9	CASSSTQAEQFF
17	TRBV30	CAWSVPTSTPLTDTQYF
13	TRBV7-2	CASSLRPAPAPDF
14	TRBV29-1	CSVEVLSSYNEQFF
15	TRBV7-9	CASSHATEPSWGYTF
14	TRBV19	CASSPRPSTDTQYF
13	TRBV7-9	CASSHSTGGEQYF
15	TRBV27	CASSLSGTSGDEQYF
13	TRBV29-1	CSVQQSGANVLTF
14	TRBV30	CAWTFGGRPYEQYF
14	TRBV7-6	CASSPGGRGTEAFF
13	TRBV5-1	CASSLSGYDGYTF
12	TRBV29-1	CSVETGQLEQYF
15	TRBV4-1	CASSPGTSNTGELFF
14	TRBV9	CASSVDAGSYEQYF
14	TRBV25-1	CATTGATTTYEQYF
13	TRBV27	CASSLSPTRDMNF
15	TRBV4-1	CASSQSERGVGELFF
13	TRBV7-8	CASSSHKGDTIYF
16	TRBV5-4	CASRMGQGTGTGELFF
13	TRBV11-2	CASTLGEAYEQYF
16	TRBV7-9	CASSLDADELEQTQYF
13	TRBV29-1	CSGWTGTNYGYTF
16	TRBV5-1	CASSQPGQGLNYGYTF
14	TRBV27	CASSKGESYNEQFF
12	TRBV29-1	CSVEGPYGELFF
18	TRBV29-1	CSVEDSGTSGSSSETQYF
16	TRBV30	CAWSPSYPKNTGELFF
15	TRBV2	CASSDEISGANVLTF
11	TRBV27	CASSFSGEQYF
13	TRBV29-1	CSVIGLLQAIQYF
13	TRBV29-1	CSVDGGSYNEQFF
12	TRBV10-1	CASSPTRGEQFF
12	TRBV6-6	CASSYKSNEQFF
14	TRBV6-4	CASSDSVGTAGYTF
20	TRBV29-1	CSVEETSHNRDRSIRPEAFF
14	TRBV6-5	CASSYPTTRETQYF
13	TRBV9	CASSYGSTDTQYF
12	TRBV29-1	CSVEGVRNEQFF
11	TRBV27	CASTNTGELFF
14	TRBV6-5	CASRAGIGNQPQHF